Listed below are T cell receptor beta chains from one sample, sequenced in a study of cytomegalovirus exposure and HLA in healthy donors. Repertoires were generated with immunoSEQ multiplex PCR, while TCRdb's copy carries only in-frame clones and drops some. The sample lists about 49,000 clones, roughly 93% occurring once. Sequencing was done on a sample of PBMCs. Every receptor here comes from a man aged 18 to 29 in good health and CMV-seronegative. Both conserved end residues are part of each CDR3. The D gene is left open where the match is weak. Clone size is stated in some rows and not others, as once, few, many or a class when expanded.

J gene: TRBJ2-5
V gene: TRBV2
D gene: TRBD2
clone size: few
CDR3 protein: CASSPGLAFGETQYF
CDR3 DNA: TGTGCCAGCAGCCCCGGACTAGCGTTCGGAGAGACCCAGTACTTC

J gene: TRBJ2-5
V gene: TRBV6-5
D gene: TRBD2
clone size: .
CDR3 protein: CASSRTSQETQYF
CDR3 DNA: TGTGCCAGCAGCCGGACTAGCCAAGAGACCCAGTACTTC

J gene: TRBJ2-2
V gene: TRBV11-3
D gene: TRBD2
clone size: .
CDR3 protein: CASSLDSGRANTGELFF
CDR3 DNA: TGTGCCAGCAGCTTAGATAGCGGGAGGGCGAACACCGGGGAGCTGTTTTTT

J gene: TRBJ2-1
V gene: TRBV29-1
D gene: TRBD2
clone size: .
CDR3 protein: CSVEDHRLAVGNEQFF
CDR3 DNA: TGCAGCGTTGAAGATCATAGACTAGCGGTGGGCAATGAGCAGTTCTTC

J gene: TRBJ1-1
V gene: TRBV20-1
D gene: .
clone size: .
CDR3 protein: CSAREGTEAFF
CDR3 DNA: TGCAGTGCTAGGGAGGGCACTGAAGCTTTCTTT

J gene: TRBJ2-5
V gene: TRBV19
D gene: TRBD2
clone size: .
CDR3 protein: CASSTRLAGETQYF
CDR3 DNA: TGTGCCAGTAGTACGAGACTAGCGGGAGAGACCCAGTACTTC

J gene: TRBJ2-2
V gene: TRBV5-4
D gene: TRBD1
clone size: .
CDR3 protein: CASSLADRGSGELFF
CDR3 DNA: TGTGCCAGCAGCTTGGCGGACAGGGGATCGGGGGAGCTGTTTTTT

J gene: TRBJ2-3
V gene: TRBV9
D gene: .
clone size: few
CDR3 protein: CASSALPDTQYF
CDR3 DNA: TGTGCCAGCAGCGCCCTACCAGATACGCAGTATTTT

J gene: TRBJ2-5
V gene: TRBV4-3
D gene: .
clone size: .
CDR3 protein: CASSQSGQETQYF
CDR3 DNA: TGCGCCAGCAGCCAAAGCGGGCAAGAGACCCAGTACTTC

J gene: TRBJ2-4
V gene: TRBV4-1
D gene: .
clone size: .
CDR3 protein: CASSQVRDIQYF
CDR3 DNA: TGCGCCAGCAGCCAAGTTCGGGACATTCAGTACTTC

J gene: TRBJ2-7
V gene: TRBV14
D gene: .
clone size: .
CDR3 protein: CASSSQGSTYEQYF
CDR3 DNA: TGTGCCAGCAGCTCACAGGGATCGACCTACGAGCAGTACTTC

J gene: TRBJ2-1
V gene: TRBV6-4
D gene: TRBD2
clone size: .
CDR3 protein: CASSPGTSGGNEQFF
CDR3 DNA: TGTGCCAGCAGCCCCGGGACTAGCGGGGGCAATGAGCAGTTCTTC

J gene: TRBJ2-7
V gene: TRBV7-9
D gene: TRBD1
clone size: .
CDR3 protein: CASSHTGGAPHEQYF
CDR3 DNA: TGTGCCAGCAGCCATACAGGGGGCGCCCCCCACGAGCAGTACTTC

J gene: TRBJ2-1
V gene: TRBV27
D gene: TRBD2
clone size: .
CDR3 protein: CASSPPLGRGSYNEQFF
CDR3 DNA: TGTGCCAGCAGTCCCCCGTTAGGGAGGGGCTCCTACAATGAGCAGTTCTTC

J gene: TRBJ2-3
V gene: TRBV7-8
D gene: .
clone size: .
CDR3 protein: CASSPRTGTDTQYF
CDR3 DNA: TGTGCCAGCAGCCCGAGGACAGGCACAGATACGCAGTATTTT

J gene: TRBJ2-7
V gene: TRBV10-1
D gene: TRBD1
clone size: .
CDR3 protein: CASSGGTGSYEQYF
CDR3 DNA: TGCGCCAGCAGTGGCGGGACAGGGTCCTACGAGCAGTACTTC

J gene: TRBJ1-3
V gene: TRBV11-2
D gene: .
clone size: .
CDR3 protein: CASSLGGVTGNTIYF
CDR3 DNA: TGTGCCAGCAGCTTAGGGGGGGTCACTGGAAACACCATATATTTT

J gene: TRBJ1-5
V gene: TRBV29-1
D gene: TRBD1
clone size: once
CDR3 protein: CSVGRDSYQPQHF
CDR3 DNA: TGCAGCGTGGGGCGGGACAGCTATCAGCCCCAGCATTTT

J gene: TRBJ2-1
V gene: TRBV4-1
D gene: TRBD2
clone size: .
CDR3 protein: CASSQGLAGFSSYNEQFF
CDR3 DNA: TGCGCCAGCAGCCAAGGGCTAGCGGGGTTTAGCTCCTACAATGAGCAGTTCTTC

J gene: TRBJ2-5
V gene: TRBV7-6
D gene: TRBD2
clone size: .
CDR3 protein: CASSLGAGAGVETQYF
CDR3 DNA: TGTGCCAGCAGCTTAGGAGCGGGAGCGGGGGTAGAGACCCAGTACTTC

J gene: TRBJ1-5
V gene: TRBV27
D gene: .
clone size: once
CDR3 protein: CASSLSFDQPQHF
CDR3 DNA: TGTGCCAGCAGTTTATCCTTCGATCAGCCCCAGCATTTT

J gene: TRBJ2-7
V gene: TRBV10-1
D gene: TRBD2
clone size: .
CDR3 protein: CASSEYSSGSYEQYF
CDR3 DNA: TGCGCCAGCAGTGAGTATAGTAGCGGGAGTTACGAGCAGTACTTC

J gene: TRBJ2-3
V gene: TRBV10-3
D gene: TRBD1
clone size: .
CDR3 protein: CAISGSSGTGEASTQYF
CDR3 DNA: TGTGCCATCAGTGGGTCTTCCGGGACAGGGGAAGCGTCGACGCAGTATTTT

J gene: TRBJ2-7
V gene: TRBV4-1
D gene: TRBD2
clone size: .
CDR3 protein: CASSQEASGNIYEQYF
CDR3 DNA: TGCGCCAGCAGCCAAGAAGCTAGCGGGAATATCTACGAGCAGTACTTC

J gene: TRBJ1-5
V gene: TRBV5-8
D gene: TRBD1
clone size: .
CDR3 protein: CASSSPGQGVLPQHF
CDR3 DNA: TGTGCCAGCAGCTCTCCGGGACAGGGGGTTCTGCCCCAGCATTTT

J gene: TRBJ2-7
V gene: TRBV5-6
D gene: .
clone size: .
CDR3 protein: CASSLVSGEQYF
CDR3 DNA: TGTGCCAGCAGCTTGGTTAGCGGCGAGCAGTACTTC

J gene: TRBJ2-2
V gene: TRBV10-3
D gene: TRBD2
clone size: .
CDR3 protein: CAISDRQREADTGELFF
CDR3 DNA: TGTGCCATCAGCGACCGCCAGCGGGAGGCGGACACCGGGGAGCTGTTTTTT

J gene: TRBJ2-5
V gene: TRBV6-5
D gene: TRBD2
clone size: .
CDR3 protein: CASSSSGSSSQETQYF
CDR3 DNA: TGTGCCAGCAGTTCTAGCGGGAGCTCGTCCCAAGAGACCCAGTACTTC

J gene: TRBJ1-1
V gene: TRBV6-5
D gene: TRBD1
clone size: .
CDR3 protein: CASRTGPEAFF
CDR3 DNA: TGTGCCAGCAGGACAGGGCCTGAAGCTTTCTTT

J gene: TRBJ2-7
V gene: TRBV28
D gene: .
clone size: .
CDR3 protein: CASSSPTAALTYEQYF
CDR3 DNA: TGTGCCAGCAGTTCCCCGACAGCAGCGTTAACCTACGAGCAGTACTTC

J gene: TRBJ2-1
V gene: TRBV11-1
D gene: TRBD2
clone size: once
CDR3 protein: CASSPRGSGRGEQFF
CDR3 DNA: TGTGCCAGCAGCCCCCGAGGCAGCGGGAGAGGCGAGCAGTTCTTC

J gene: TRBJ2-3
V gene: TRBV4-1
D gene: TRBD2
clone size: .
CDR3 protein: CASSQRLAEEGDTQYF
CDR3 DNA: TGCGCCAGCAGCCAACGGCTAGCGGAGGAGGGAGATACGCAGTATTTT

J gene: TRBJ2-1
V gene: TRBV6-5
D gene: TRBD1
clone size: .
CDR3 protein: CASRDRGYNEQFF
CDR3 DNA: TGTGCCAGCAGGGACAGGGGTTATAATGAGCAGTTCTTC

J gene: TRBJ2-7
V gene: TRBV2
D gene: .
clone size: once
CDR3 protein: CASSEAPGVYVGYEQYF
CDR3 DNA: TGTGCCAGCAGTGAAGCCCCGGGGGTATACGTTGGCTACGAGCAGTACTTC

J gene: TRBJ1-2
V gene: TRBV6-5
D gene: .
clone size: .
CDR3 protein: CASSYRQPHNYGYTF
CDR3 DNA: TGTGCCAGCAGTTACCGACAACCACATAACTATGGCTACACCTTC

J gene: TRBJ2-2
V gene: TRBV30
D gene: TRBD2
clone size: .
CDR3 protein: CAWKSLAQTGELFF
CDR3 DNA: TGTGCCTGGAAGTCACTAGCGCAGACCGGGGAGCTGTTTTTT

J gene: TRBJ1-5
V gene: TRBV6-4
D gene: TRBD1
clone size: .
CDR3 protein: CASSATGGQPQHF
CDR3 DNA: TGTGCCAGCAGTGCGACAGGGGGACAGCCCCAGCATTTT